One sample yielded the 21 T cell receptor beta chains listed below, sequenced in a study of cytomegalovirus exposure and HLA in healthy donors. Primers for the PCR totalled 60 Vbeta and 13 Jbeta. Sequenced by immunoSEQ multiplex PCR; TCRdb stores in-frame clones only, minus some. The data contain 95,000 to 100,000 clones, about 80% of them singletons. What was sequenced was PBMCs. These receptors originate from a man between 35 and 55 years old in good health and CMV-seronegative.

This chain uses TRBV4-3 with TRBJ2-2; 8 nucleotides align to TRBD1. Trimming removed 1 base from V and 7 bases from J; junction bases left unmatched: 5. Germline CDR1 LGHNA, CDR2 YSLEER. The CDR3 extends over 15 amino acids. The CDR3 loop is CASSQGAGGGGELFF. The DNA of the CDR3 is TGCGCCAGCAGCCAAGGGGCAGGGGGCGGCGGGGAGCTGTTTTTT.

The rearrangement uses TRBV10-3 and TRBJ2-1; 12 bases fit TRBD2. With V trimmed by 6 bases and J by 6 bases, 0 bases remained unmatched. The germline V gene encodes CDR1 ENHRY and CDR2 SYGVKD. This CDR3 is built from 13 residues. The CDR3 spells CAIRTSGGNEQFF. In nucleotides, the CDR3 is TGTGCCATCAGGACTAGCGGGGGCAATGAGCAGTTCTTC.

The CDR3 sequence: CASSIPGHGGYTF. CDR3 bases: TGTGCCAGTAGTATCCCCGGACACGGTGGCTACACCTTC. J is TRBJ1-2 and V is TRBV19; D perhaps matches TRBD1 (5 bases). The germline V and J ends were trimmed by 3 bases and 7 bases, with 12 bases remaining between them. CDR1 and CDR2 from the germline V gene are LNHDA and SQIVND (reference sequence). The CDR3 loop spans 13 amino acids.

This sequence joins TRBV4-2 and TRBJ1-2; a weak D match, TRBD1 (5 bases). CDR1 LGHNA and CDR2 YNFKEQ come from the germline V gene. This CDR3 has 15 residues. V was cut by 0 bases and J by 8 bases, with 16 bases left in between. The CDR3, as DNA: TGTGCCAGCAGCCAAGATCCCAGCCGGGGGATGGGCTACACCTTC. As protein: CASSQDPSRGMGYTF.

The chain is built from TRBV6-1 and TRBJ1-1, with 11 bases lining up with TRBD1. With 2 bases clipped from V and 0 bases from J, the junction kept 20 bases outside the gene matches. Germline V gives CDR1 MNHNS, CDR2 SASEGT. This CDR3 region has 22 residues. The CDR3 here is CASSESDRGRTGGKLVNTEAFF. The CDR3 coding sequence is TGTGCCAGCAGTGAATCGGACAGGGGGCGAACCGGCGGTAAATTGGTGAACACTGAAGCTTTCTTT.

The J gene is TRBJ2-7, the V gene TRBV19, with TRBD1 as a possible D gene (6 bases). Germline V CDR1 and CDR2: LNHDA, SQIVND (reference sequence). V shed 4 bases and J shed 4 bases, with 8 bases lying between them. The CDR3 has 12 residues. CDR3 in amino acids: CASSTQGYEQYF. Here the CDR3 DNA reads TGTGCCAGTAGTACTCAGGGGTACGAGCAGTACTTC.

The V call is TRBV28, the J call TRBJ1-6; 7 bases agree with TRBD1. Germline lookup yields CDR1 MDHEN and CDR2 SYDVKM. CDR3 size: 17 residues. V gave up 3 bases and J gave up 9 bases; unmatched junction bases: 14. The CDR3 coding sequence is TGTGCCAGCAGTTTTTCGGGTGGGGGACAGTCCAGTTCACCCCTCCACTTT. Translated, it gives CASSFSGGGQSSSPLHF. The complete variable domain, with remaining parts taken from reference TRBV28 and TRBJ1-6, reads DVKVTQSSRYLVKRTGEKVFLECVQDMDHENMFWYRQDPGLGLRLIYFSYDVKMKEKGDIPEGYSVSREKKERFSLILESASTNQTSMYLCASSFSGGGQSSSPLHFGNGTRLTVT.

The chain carries TRBV10-2 and TRBJ2-5, with 10 nucleotides matching TRBD2. Germline V lookup: CDR1 WSHSY, CDR2 SAAADI. The CDR3 extends over 20 amino acids. V trimming: 6 bases; J trimming: 7 bases; junction bases outside the gene matches: 26. The CDR3 DNA reads TGCGCCAGCAGGACGACTCCAATGGCTAGCGGGAGCGGGGCTAGCGGGACCCAGTACTTC. Translating it yields CASRTTPMASGSGASGTQYF.

The chain has TRBV5-1 and TRBJ1-3; possible D gene TRBD1, 6 bases. Per germline, CDR1 SGHRS and CDR2 YFSETQ. The CDR3 runs 16 residues. V was shortened by 4 bases and J by 0 bases, with 14 bases between the two germline ends. This chain's CDR3 is CASSHKDRASGNTIYF. The CDR3 nucleotides are TGCGCCAGCAGCCATAAGGACAGAGCCTCTGGAAACACCATATATTTT.

Comment on this clone: The junction departs from germline at one end; a sequencing error may be responsible. The V gene is TRBV7-9, the J gene TRBJ1-2; the match to TRBD1 covers 8 bases. Germline CDR1 reads SEHNR; CDR2 reads FQNEAQ (reference sequence). CDR3 length: 13 amino acids. The CDR3 is CSSSPTGQGNAAF. The CDR3 coding sequence is TGTTCCAGCAGCCCAACTGGACAGGGAAATGCAGCCTTC.

The rearrangement joins TRBV10-1 to TRBJ1-2; TRBD1 might be the D (5 bases). The CDR3 length is 15 residues. Germline V gene data show CDR1 as WNHNN and CDR2 as SYGVQD (reference sequence). With 8 bases removed from V and 5 bases from J, the gap between germline ends came to 21 bases. The CDR3 region has the DNA TGCGCCAGCTTAGTTTCGGGGCTCGGGGGGTATGGCTACACCTTC. Translating it yields CASLVSGLGGYGYTF.

The rearrangement links TRBV15 to TRBJ2-2; a possible D gene is TRBD1 (5 bases). The V gene lost 1 base and the J gene lost 4 bases, with 7 bases spanning the gap. Germline assignment: CDR1 LNHNV and CDR2 YYDKDF (reference sequence). The CDR3 sequence is 14 residues long. The CDR3 spells CATSRVRATGELFF. CDR3 DNA: TGTGCCACCAGCAGAGTCAGGGCCACCGGGGAGCTGTTTTTT.

The J gene is TRBJ2-2, the V gene TRBV9; TRBD2 matches 7 bases. V lost 0 bases and J lost 5; bases outside the gene matches: 4. Germline CDR1 reads SGDLS; CDR2 reads YYNGEE. This CDR3 is built from 15 residues. CDR3 protein: CASSVGTSETGELFF. In DNA, the CDR3 is TGTGCCAGCAGCGTAGGTACTAGCGAAACCGGGGAGCTGTTTTTT.

The chain has TRBV6-5 and TRBJ1-5; TRBD1 matches at 11 bases. CDR3 length: 15 residues. The germline gives CDR1 MNHEY, CDR2 SVGAGI. Losses at the gene ends were 6 bases for V and 4 bases for J; bases not matched to a gene: 5. CDR3 loop: CASSPDRGPNQPQHF. In DNA, the CDR3 is TGTGCCAGCAGCCCGGACAGGGGGCCAAATCAGCCCCAGCATTTT.

This clone was picked up a small number of times. This chain connects TRBV13 to TRBJ1-4; D is perhaps TRBD1 (6 bases). Germline loops: CDR1 PRHDT, CDR2 FYEKMQ (reference sequence). V was pared by 3 bases and J by 0 bases, with 14 bases between. The CDR3 covers 17 residues. The CDR3: CASSFPGQPATNEKLFF. CDR3 bases: TGTGCCAGCAGCTTCCCCGGACAGCCTGCAACTAATGAAAAACTGTTTTTT.

The V and J genes are TRBV4-1 and TRBJ2-1; 11 nucleotides align to TRBD1. V lost 4 bases to trimming and J lost 7 bases; unmatched junction nucleotides: 3. Germline values: CDR1 MGHRA, CDR2 YSYEKL. The CDR3 sequence is 14 residues long. The CDR3: CASSLGQGANEQFF. CDR3 nucleotide sequence: TGCGCCAGCAGCCTTGGACAGGGGGCGAATGAGCAGTTCTTC.

This rearrangement joins TRBV27 to TRBJ2-3; the match to TRBD1 covers 7 bases. This CDR3 has 13 residues. The V gene end was trimmed by 3 bases and the J gene end by 15 bases; junction bases not matched to a gene: 12. CDR1 and CDR2 from the germline V gene are MNHEY and SMNVEV (reference sequence). The CDR3 sequence: CASSFVVEGQRYF. The CDR3 region has the DNA TGTGCCAGCAGTTTTGTGGTTGAGGGACAGCGTTATTTT.

The J gene is TRBJ2-1, the V gene TRBV5-8, with TRBD2 matching over 9 bases. Germline V gene lookup returns CDR1 SGHTS and CDR2 YDEGEE. The V and J ends lost 3 bases and 6 bases, in that order; junction bases with no gene match: 10. The CDR3 runs 16 residues. CDR3 nucleotide sequence: TGTGCCAGCAGCTCAACTAGCGGGCCCCCTCGCAATGAGCAGTTCTTC. As protein: CASSSTSGPPRNEQFF.

The chain has TRBV6-1 and TRBJ2-7; 7 bases are shared with TRBD1. J lost 4 bases, V lost 6 bases, and 6 bases had no gene match. This CDR3 has 13 residues. The germline CDR1 and CDR2 sequences are MNHNS and SASEGT. In nucleotides, the CDR3 is TGTGCCAGCAGCGAGGACAGGTGGTACGAGCAGTACTTC. Translated, it gives CASSEDRWYEQYF.

The chain has TRBV29-1 and TRBJ2-7; 7 bases are a match to TRBD2. The CDR3 covers 13 residues. V lost 4 bases to trimming and J lost 6 bases; unmatched junction nucleotides: 9. Per the germline V gene, CDR1 is SQVTM and CDR2 is ANQGSEA. The CDR3 nucleotides read TGCAGCGTTGTCAGGCAGGGAGGGTTCGAGCAGTACTTC. Translating it yields CSVVRQGGFEQYF.

This clone was observed once. One end of the junction varies from germline; a read error may be responsible. The V and J genes are TRBV7-9 and TRBJ2-1, with D unclear. CDR3 length equals 12 residues. Germline loops: CDR1 SEHNR, CDR2 FQNEAQ (reference sequence). The CDR3 coding sequence is TGTTCCAGCAGCCGAGAAGTCAATGAGCAGTTCTTC. Residues: CSSSREVNEQFF. The full variable domain, rest sourced from reference TRBV7-9 and TRBJ2-1, is DTGVSQNPRHKITKRGQNVTFRCDPISEHNRLYWYRQTLGQGPEFLTYFQNEAQLEKSRLLSDRFSAERPKGSFSTLEIQRTEQGDSAMYLCSSSREVNEQFFGPGTRLTVL.